This paragraph covers one T cell receptor beta chain sequence. The data were taken from a study of blood T cell repertoires in COVID-19. Study overall: From the United States, Italy and Spain came samples of acute and convalescent COVID-19. From T cells, B-cell-depleted T cells, or PBMCs came the material, which was cDNA or gDNA.

The germline V gene encodes CDR1 PRHDT and CDR2 FYEKMQ (reference sequence). The CDR3 extends over 15 amino acids. The V gene lost 5 bases and the J gene lost 7 bases, with 21 bases spanning the gap. Authors' processing steps: Reference gene primer amplification gave estimated nucleated cell counts. TCRdb keeps only in-frame clones here, not all; method: immunoSEQ multiplex PCR. Clone size and the V and J calls come from that table; the DNA yielded D and trimming. Here the sample spans tens of thousands of clones, 60% to 75% being singletons. Sequencing was carried out using peripheral blood. This clonotype originated in a man between 50 and 59 years old with active or convalescent COVID-19. The chain joins TRBV13 to TRBJ2-7, with D possibly matching TRBD2 (6 bases). CDR3 sequence: CASSPSGFLTGEQYF. DNA for the CDR3: TGTGCCAGCAGCCCGAGCGGGTTTCTCACGGGGGAGCAGTACTTC. The full variable domain, with the rest looked up from reference TRBV13 and TRBJ2-7, is AAGVIQSPRHLIKEKRETATLKCYPIPRHDTVYWYQQGPGQDPQFLISFYEKMQSDKGSIPDRFSAQQFSDYHSELNMSSLELGDSALYFCASSPSGFLTGEQYFGPGTRLTVT.